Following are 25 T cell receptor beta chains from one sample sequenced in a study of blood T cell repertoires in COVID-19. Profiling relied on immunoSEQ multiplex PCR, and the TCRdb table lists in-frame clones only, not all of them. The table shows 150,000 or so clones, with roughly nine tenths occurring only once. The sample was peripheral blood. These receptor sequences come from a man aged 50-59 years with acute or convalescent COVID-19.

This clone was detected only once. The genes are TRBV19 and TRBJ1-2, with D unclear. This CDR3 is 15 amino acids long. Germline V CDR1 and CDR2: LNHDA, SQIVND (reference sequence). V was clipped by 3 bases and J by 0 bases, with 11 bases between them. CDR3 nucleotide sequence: TGTGCCAGTAGTATTATTGTCTCCTCTAACTATGGCTACACCTTC. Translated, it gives CASSIIVSSNYGYTF.

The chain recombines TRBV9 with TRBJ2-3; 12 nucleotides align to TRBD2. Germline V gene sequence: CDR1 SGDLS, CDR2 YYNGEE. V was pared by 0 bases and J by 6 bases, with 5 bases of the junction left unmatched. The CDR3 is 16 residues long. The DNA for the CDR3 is TGTGCCAGCAGCGTAGCTAGCGGGGGGGCCTTCGATACGCAGTATTTT. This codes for CASSVASGGAFDTQYF.

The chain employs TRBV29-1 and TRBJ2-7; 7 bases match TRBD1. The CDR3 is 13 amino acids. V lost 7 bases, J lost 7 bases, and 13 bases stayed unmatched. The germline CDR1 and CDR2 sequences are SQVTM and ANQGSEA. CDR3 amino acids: CSAQGQSSGEQYF. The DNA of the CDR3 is TGCAGCGCGCAGGGACAGTCCTCGGGGGAGCAGTACTTC.

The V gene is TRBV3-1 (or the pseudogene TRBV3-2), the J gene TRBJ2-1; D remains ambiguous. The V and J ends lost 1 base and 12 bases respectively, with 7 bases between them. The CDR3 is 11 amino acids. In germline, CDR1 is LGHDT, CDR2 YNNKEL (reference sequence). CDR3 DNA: TGTGCCAGCAGCCAAGCGGAGCGGCAGTTCTTC. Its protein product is CASSQAERQFF.

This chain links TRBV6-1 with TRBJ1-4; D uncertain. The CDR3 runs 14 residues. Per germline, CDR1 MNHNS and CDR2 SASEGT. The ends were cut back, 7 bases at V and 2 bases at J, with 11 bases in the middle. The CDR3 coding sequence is TGTGCCAGCACCGCAGACACCACTAATGAAAAACTGTTTTTT. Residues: CASTADTTNEKLFF.

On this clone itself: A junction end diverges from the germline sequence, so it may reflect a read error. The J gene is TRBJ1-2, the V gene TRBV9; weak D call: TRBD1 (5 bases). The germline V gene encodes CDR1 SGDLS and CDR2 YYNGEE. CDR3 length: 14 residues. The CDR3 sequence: CTSSAGNRRYGYTF. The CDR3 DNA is TGTACCAGCAGCGCAGGAAACAGGCGATATGGCTACACCTTC.

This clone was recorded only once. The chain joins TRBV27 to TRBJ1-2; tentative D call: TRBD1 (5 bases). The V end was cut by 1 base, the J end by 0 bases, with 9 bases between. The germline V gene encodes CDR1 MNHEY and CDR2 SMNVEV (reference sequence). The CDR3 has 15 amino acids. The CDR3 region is CASSLWGDANYGYTF. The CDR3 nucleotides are TGTGCCAGCAGTTTATGGGGGGATGCTAACTATGGCTACACCTTC.

The CDR3 DNA sequence: TGCGCCAGCAGCCTTAACACCGGGGAGCTGTTTTTT. Translation gives CASSLNTGELFF. The chain employs TRBV5-1 and TRBJ2-2, with D unclear. V was pared by 4 bases and J by 2 bases, with 3 bases between. This CDR3 is 12 amino acids long. Germline CDR1 SGHRS, CDR2 YFSETQ.

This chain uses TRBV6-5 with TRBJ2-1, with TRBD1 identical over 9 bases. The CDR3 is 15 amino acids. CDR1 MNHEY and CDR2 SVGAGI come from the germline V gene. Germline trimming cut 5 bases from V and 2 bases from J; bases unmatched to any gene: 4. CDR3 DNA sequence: TGTGCCAGCAGTCCTCGGACAGGGGCCTACAATGAGCAGTTCTTC. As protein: CASSPRTGAYNEQFF.

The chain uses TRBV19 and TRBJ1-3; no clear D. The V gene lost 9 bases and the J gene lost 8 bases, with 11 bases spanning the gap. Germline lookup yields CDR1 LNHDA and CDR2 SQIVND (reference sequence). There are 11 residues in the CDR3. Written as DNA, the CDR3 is TGTGCCAGCCGCCAGCGGGACACCATATATTTT. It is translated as CASRQRDTIYF.

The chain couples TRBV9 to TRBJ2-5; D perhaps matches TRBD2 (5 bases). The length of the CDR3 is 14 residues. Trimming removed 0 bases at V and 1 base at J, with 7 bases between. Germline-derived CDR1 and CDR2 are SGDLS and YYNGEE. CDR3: CASSVATSQETQYF. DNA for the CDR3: TGTGCCAGCAGCGTAGCCACTAGCCAAGAGACCCAGTACTTC.

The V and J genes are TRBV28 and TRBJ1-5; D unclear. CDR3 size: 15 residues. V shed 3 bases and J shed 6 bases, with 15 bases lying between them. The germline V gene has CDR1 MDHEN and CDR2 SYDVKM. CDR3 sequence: CASSLWAGMGQPQHF. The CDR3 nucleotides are TGTGCCAGCAGTTTGTGGGCGGGGATGGGTCAGCCCCAGCATTTT.

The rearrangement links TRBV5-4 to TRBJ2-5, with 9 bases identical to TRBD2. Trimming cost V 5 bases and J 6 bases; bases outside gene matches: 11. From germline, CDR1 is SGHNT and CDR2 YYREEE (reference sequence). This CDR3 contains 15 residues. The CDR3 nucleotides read TGTGCCAGCAGTCGTGAGTGGCTAGCGGGAAAGACCCAGTACTTC. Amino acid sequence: CASSREWLAGKTQYF.

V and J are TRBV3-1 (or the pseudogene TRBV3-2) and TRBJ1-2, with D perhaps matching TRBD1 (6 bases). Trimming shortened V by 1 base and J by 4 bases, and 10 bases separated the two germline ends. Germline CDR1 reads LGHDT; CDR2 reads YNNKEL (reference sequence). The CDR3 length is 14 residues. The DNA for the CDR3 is TGTGCCAGCAGCCAAGGAACAGGGAGCTATGGCTACACCTTC. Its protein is CASSQGTGSYGYTF.

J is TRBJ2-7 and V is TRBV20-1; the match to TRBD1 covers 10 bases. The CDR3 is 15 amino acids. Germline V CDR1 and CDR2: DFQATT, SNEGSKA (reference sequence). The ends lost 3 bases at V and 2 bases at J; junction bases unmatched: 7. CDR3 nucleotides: TGCAGTGCTAGTCAATCCGGGACAGGGGCCTACGAGCAGTACTTC. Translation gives CSASQSGTGAYEQYF.

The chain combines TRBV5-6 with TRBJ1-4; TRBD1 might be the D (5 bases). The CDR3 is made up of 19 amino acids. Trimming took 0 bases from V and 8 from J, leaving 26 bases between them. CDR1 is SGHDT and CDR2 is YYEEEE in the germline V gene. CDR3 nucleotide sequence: TGTGCCAGCAGCTTGGCCCGGAGGGGTGTCGTGGAGGTACGCGAAAAACTGTTTTTT. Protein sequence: CASSLARRGVVEVREKLFF.

In nucleotides, the CDR3 is TGTGCCAGCAGTTACTCTACTAGGAACACCGGGGAGCTGTTTTTT. Translation gives CASSYSTRNTGELFF. V is TRBV6-5 and J is TRBJ2-2, with a weak D call TRBD2 (5 bases). The germline CDR1 and CDR2 sequences are MNHEY and SVGAGI. This CDR3 spans 15 amino acids. V was cut by 0 bases and J by 1 base, with 6 bases left in between.

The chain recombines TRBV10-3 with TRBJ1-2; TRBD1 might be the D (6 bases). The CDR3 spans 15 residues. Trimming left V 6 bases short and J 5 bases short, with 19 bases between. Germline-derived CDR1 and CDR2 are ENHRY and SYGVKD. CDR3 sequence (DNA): TGTGCCATCAGCGATACAGGGTTAGTGGGGTATGGCTACACCTTC. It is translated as CAISDTGLVGYGYTF.

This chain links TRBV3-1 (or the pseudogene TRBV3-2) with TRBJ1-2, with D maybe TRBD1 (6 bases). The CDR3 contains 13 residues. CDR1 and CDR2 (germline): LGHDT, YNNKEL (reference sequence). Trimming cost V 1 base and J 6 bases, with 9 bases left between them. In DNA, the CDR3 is TGTGCCAGCAGCCAAGCTGCAGGGGATGGCTACACCTTC. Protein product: CASSQAAGDGYTF.

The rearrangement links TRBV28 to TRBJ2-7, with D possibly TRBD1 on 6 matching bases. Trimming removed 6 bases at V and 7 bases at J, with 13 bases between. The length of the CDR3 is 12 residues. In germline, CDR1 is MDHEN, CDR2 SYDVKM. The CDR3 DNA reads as TGTGCCAGCAGCCTAAACAGGGATGAGCAGTACTTC. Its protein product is CASSLNRDEQYF.

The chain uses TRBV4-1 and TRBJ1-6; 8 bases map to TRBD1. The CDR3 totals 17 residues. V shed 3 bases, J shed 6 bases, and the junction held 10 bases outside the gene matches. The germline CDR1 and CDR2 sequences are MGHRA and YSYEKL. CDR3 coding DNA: TGCGCCAGCAGCCAGCGCAGGGGGCTCGGTGTTAATTCACCCCTCCACTTT. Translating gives CASSQRRGLGVNSPLHF.

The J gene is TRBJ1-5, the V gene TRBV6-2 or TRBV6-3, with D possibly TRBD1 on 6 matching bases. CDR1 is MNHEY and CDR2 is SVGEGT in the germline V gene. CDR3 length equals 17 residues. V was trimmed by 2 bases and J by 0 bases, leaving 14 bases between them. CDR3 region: CASSYPLGQLSNQPQHF. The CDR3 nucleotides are TGTGCCAGCAGTTACCCTTTGGGACAACTTAGCAATCAGCCCCAGCATTTT.

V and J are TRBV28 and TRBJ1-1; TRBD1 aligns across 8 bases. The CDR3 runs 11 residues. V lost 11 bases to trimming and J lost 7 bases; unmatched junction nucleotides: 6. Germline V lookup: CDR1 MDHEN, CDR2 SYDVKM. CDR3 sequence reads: CAATGVFEAFF. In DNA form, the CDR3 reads TGTGCCGCGACAGGGGTATTTGAAGCTTTCTTT.

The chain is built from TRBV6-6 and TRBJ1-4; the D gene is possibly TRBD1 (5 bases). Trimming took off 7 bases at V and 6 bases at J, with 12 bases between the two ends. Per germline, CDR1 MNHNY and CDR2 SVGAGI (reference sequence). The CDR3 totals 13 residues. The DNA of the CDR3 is TGTGCCAGCATGGGGCACGTCGATGAAAAACTGTTTTTT. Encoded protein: CASMGHVDEKLFF.

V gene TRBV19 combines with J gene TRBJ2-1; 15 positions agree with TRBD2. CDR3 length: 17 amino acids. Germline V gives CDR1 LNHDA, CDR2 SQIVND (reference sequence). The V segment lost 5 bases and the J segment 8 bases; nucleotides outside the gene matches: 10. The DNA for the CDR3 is TGTGCCAGTAGTCCAGGACTAGCGGGAGGGCCCGGAGATGAGCAGTTCTTC. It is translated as CASSPGLAGGPGDEQFF.